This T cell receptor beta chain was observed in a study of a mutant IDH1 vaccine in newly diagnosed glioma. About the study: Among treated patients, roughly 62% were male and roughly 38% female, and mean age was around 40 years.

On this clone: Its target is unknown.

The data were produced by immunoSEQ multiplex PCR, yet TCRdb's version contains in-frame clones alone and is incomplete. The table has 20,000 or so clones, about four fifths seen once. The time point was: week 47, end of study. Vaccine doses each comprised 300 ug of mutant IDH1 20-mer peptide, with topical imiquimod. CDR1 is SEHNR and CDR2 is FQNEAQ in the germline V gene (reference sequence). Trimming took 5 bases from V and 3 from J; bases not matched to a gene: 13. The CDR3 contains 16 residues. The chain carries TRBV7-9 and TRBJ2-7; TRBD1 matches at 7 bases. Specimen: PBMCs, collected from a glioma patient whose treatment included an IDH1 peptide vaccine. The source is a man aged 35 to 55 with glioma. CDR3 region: CASSPVSYRGFYEQYF. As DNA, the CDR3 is TGTGCCAGCAGCCCCGTATCGTACAGGGGTTTCTACGAGCAGTACTTC.